This T cell receptor beta chain derives from a study of blood T cell repertoires in COVID-19. The overall study: Italy, Spain and the United States were the sources of the convalescent and acute COVID-19 samples.

Clinical history as reported by participants underpinned cohort assignment. Original methodology: Estimates of nucleated cell counts were drawn from the amplification of reference gene primers. The repertoire was sequenced with immunoSEQ multiplex PCR; TCRdb's copy has only in-frame clones and lacks some. That table furnishes V, J and clone size, whereas the DNA furnished D and trimming. The sample has 200,000 to 250,000 clones, over 80% seen once. The sequence derives from a man aged 45-65 years who had been exposed to COVID-19. Sequenced input: PBMCs or T cells enriched from blood (not recorded which).

This CDR3 reads CAHQGATGYTF. DNA for the CDR3: TGTGCCCACCAGGGGGCGACCGGCTACACCTTC. This chain joins TRBV28 and TRBJ1-2; 8 positions match TRBD1. Germline CDR1 reads MDHEN; CDR2 reads SYDVKM. The CDR3 has 11 residues. The J segment lost 8 bases and the V segment lost 11 bases, leaving 7 bases of the junction unmatched.